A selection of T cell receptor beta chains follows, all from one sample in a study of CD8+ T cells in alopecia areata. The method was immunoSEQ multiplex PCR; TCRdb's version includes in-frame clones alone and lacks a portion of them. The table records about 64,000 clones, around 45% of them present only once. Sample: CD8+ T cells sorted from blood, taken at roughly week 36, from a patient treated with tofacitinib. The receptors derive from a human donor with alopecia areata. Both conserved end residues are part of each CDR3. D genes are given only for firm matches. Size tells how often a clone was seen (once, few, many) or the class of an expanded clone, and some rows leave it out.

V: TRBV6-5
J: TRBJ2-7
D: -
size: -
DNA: TGTGCCAGCAGTTACGAGACAGGCTACGAGCAGTACTTC
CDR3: CASSYETGYEQYF

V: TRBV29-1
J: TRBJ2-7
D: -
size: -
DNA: TGCAGCGTAAGAGGGGGACCAACCGAGCAGTACTTC
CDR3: CSVRGGPTEQYF

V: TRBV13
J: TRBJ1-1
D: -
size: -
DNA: TGTGCCAGCAGCTTCGACGGCGAGCTCACTGAAGCTTTCTTT
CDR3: CASSFDGELTEAFF

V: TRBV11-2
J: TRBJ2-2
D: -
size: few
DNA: TGTGCCAGCAGCACATGGGACTCAGACACCGGGGAGCTGTTTTTT
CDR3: CASSTWDSDTGELFF

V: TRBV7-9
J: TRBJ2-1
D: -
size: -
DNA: TGTGCCAGCAGCTTCCGACACAACAATGAGCAGTTCTTC
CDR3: CASSFRHNNEQFF

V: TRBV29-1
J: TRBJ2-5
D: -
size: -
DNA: TGCAGCGTTTTTACGGGGTTGGACTTC
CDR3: CSVFTGLDF

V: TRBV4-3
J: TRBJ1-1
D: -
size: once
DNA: TGCGCCAGCAGCCACGGCCTCTCTGAAGCTTTCTTT
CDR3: CASSHGLSEAFF

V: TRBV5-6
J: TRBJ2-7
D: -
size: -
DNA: TGTGCCAGCAGCTTGGAACCGGGCGAGCAGTACTTC
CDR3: CASSLEPGEQYF

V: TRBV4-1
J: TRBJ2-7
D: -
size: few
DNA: TGCGCCAGCAGCCAAACGCGAGATTCCTACGAGCAGTACTTC
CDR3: CASSQTRDSYEQYF

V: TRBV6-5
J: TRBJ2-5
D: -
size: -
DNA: TGTGCCAGCAGCCGGACTGAGCGCTGGGAGACCCAGTACTTC
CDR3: CASSRTERWETQYF

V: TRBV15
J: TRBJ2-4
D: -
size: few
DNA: TGTGCCACCACCAAAAAAGGGGCAAACATTCAGTACTTC
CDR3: CATTKKGANIQYF

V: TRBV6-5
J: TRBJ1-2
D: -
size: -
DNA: TGTGCCAGCAGTGAACGGGAGGGGGATGGCTACACCTTC
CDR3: CASSEREGDGYTF

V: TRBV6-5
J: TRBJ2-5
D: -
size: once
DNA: TGTGCCAGCAGTTCCCTGCGCAGCGGAGAGACCCAGTACTTC
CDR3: CASSSLRSGETQYF

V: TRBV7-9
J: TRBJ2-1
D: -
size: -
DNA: TGTGCCAGCAGCCCGCTAACCGTCACGGACGACTACAATGAGCAGTTCTTC
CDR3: CASSPLTVTDDYNEQFF

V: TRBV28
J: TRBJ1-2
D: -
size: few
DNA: TGTGCCAGCAGGAGGACTCTGAGGGACGGCTACACCTTC
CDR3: CASRRTLRDGYTF

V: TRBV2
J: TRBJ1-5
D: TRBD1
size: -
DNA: TGTGCCAGCAGGACAGGGCCTAATCAGCCCCAGCATTTT
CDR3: CASRTGPNQPQHF

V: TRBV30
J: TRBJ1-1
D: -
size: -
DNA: TGTGCCTGGAGTGTAAAACTAGGGTGGAACACTGAAGCTTTCTTT
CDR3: CAWSVKLGWNTEAFF

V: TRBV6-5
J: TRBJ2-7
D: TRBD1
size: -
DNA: TGTGCCAGCAGTTATGAGCCTCCGGGACAGGGTAACGAGCAGTACTTC
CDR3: CASSYEPPGQGNEQYF